The next 23 T cell receptor beta chains were all read from a single sample in a study of identical twins. TCRdb reanalysed the 5' RACE reads using MiXCR and keeps one entry per CDR3 protein. Of roughly 280,000 distinct CDR3 sequences listed, roughly 9% are singletons. These same data were also listed under a study on yellow fever vaccine responses in identical twins.

The sequenced material came from CD8+ T cells sorted from blood. The receptors shown here come from a woman under 30 in good health.

This clonotype has more than one count but fewer than ten. The chain recombines TRBV4-3 with TRBJ1-4; D perhaps matches TRBD1 (6 bases). The CDR3 spans 15 residues. Germline lookup yields CDR1 LGHNA and CDR2 YSLEER. The V gene lost 0 bases and the J gene lost 6 bases, with 11 bases spanning the gap. The CDR3, as DNA: TGCGCCAGCAGCCAAGATTCAGGGGATGATGAAAAACTGTTTTTT. Protein sequence: CASSQDSGDDEKLFF.

This clonotype was detected ten times or more. The rearrangement uses TRBV4-2 and TRBJ1-1; D unresolved. V lost 1 base and J 1 base, leaving 10 bases between the germline ends. Germline V gives CDR1 LGHNA, CDR2 YNFKEQ. This CDR3 region has 15 residues. The CDR3 loop is CASSQGRTENTEAFF. The CDR3 nucleotides read TGTGCCAGCAGCCAAGGCCGGACTGAGAACACTGAAGCTTTCTTT.

This clonotype was seen at least ten times. The V call is TRBV3-1, the J call TRBJ1-6, with 7 bases identical to TRBD1. Trimming removed 0 bases from V and 13 bases from J; junction bases left unmatched: 9. The CDR3 is 15 residues long. Germline V gene data show CDR1 as LGHDT and CDR2 as YNNKEL (reference sequence). The CDR3 loop is CASSQDWSTGDPLHF. The CDR3, as DNA: TGTGCCAGCAGCCAAGATTGGTCTACAGGGGATCCCCTCCACTTT.

A few counts support this clonotype. This chain joins TRBV5-1 and TRBJ2-5; 8 nucleotides line up with TRBD1. Trimming took 2 bases from V and 1 from J; bases not matched to a gene: 4. Germline-derived CDR1 and CDR2 are SGHRS and YFSETQ. CDR3 size: 15 residues. The CDR3 here is CASSFTGGPQETQYF. In nucleotides, the CDR3 is TGCGCCAGCAGCTTTACAGGGGGACCCCAAGAGACCCAGTACTTC.

In this sample, this clonotype turned up a few times. The CDR3 region has the DNA TGTGCCAGCAGCGACCGGGACAGGGGAGCTGGGGCCAACGTCCTGACTTTC. Translated, it gives CASSDRDRGAGANVLTF. The rearrangement uses TRBV5-5 and TRBJ2-6; 10 positions agree with TRBD1. From germline, CDR1 is SGHKS and CDR2 YYEKEE (reference sequence). The CDR3 length is 17 residues. V gave up 4 bases and J gave up 2 bases; unmatched junction bases: 6.

This clonotype was seen repeatedly, ten times or more. The CDR3 DNA reads TGCGCCAGCAGTGAGTCTTCGGGGGGACTAGCGGGAGTTCTTGGACAAGAGACCCAGTACTTC. Its translation: CASSESSGGLAGVLGQETQYF. J is TRBJ2-5 and V is TRBV10-2, with 14 bases aligning to TRBD2. CDR3 length: 21 residues. The germline gives CDR1 WSHSY, CDR2 SAAADI. After removal of 0 bases from V and 2 bases from J, the junction contained 14 bases not matched to a gene.

This clonotype has a count of ten or more. V and J are TRBV12-3 or TRBV12-4 and TRBJ2-3; perhaps TRBD2 as D (5 bases). There are 16 residues in the CDR3. V was cut by 8 bases and J by 5 bases, with 23 bases left in between. The CDR3 nucleotides read TGTGCCAGCGGAGGAGTAGGGTCCAAAAGGGAAGATACGCAGTATTTT. Protein sequence: CASGGVGSKREDTQYF.

Ten or more counts support this clonotype. The V gene is TRBV5-1, the J gene TRBJ2-2, with D perhaps matching TRBD1 (5 bases). Germline V lookup: CDR1 SGHRS, CDR2 YFSETQ. V was clipped by 4 bases and J by 0 bases, with 16 bases between them. The CDR3 loop spans 17 amino acids. The CDR3 is CASSLSEQGPNTGELFF. The CDR3 DNA reads as TGCGCCAGCAGCCTATCGGAGCAGGGTCCGAACACCGGGGAGCTGTTTTTT.

The table lists this clonotype with a few counts. V and J are TRBV9 and TRBJ2-3; D not certain. Trimming stripped 4 bases from V and 3 bases from J, with 15 bases between. The CDR3 is made up of 15 amino acids. Germline values: CDR1 SGDLS, CDR2 YYNGEE. This CDR3 is CASSFRGWPTDTQYF. CDR3 nucleotide sequence: TGTGCCAGCAGCTTCCGAGGTTGGCCAACAGATACGCAGTATTTT.

In this sample, this clonotype turned up many times. The chain combines TRBV6-2 or TRBV6-3 with TRBJ1-1; the match to TRBD1 covers 9 bases. CDR3 length: 14 amino acids. J lost 0 bases, V lost 6 bases, and 2 bases had no gene match. Germline assignment: CDR1 MNHEY and CDR2 SVGEGT. The CDR3 protein is CASSWDRVNTEAFF. CDR3 DNA sequence: TGTGCCAGCAGCTGGGACAGGGTGAACACTGAAGCTTTCTTT.

There are many counts of this clonotype. CDR3 loop: CASSWVSNTGELFF. In DNA form, the CDR3 reads TGCGCCAGCAGCTGGGTATCGAACACCGGGGAGCTGTTTTTT. The rearrangement links TRBV5-1 to TRBJ2-2; D is ambiguous. V lost 3 bases and J 0 bases, leaving 6 bases between the germline ends. The CDR3 totals 14 residues. CDR1 is SGHRS and CDR2 is YFSETQ in the germline V gene. Filled out from reference TRBV5-1 and TRBJ2-2, the complete variable domain reads KAGVTQTPRYLIKTRGQQVTLSCSPISGHRSVSWYQQTPGQGLQFLFEYFSETQRNKGNFPGRFSGRQFSNSRSEMNVSTLELGDSALYLCASSWVSNTGELFFGEGSRLTVL.

This clonotype was seen more than once but under ten times. The chain combines TRBV20-1 with TRBJ2-5; either TRBD1 or TRBD2 may supply D (6 bases each). The CDR3 is 14 amino acids. The ends were cut back, 4 bases at V and 5 bases at J, with 17 bases in the middle. Germline CDR1 is DFQATT and CDR2 is SNEGSKA (reference sequence). The CDR3 region is CSANPGGPRETQYF. The CDR3 bases are TGCAGTGCTAACCCCGGGGGCCCTCGGGAGACCCAGTACTTC.

The rearrangement uses TRBV12-3 or TRBV12-4 and TRBJ2-5; D unresolved. CDR3 length equals 14 residues. V gave up 2 bases and J gave up 4 bases, with 11 bases separating them. The DNA of the CDR3 is TGTGCCAGCAGTTTATACCCCGATCGAGAGACCCAGTACTTC. The encoded protein is CASSLYPDRETQYF.

The CDR3 DNA is TGCAGCGTTGATGGACAGGAGAGCTCCTACGAGCAGTACTTC. The encoded protein is CSVDGQESSYEQYF. This chain uses TRBV29-1 with TRBJ2-7; 7 nucleotides agree with TRBD1. Germline-derived CDR1 and CDR2 are SQVTM and ANQGSEA. The CDR3 is 14 amino acids. V lost 3 bases to trimming and J lost 0 bases; unmatched junction nucleotides: 5.

This clonotype was detected ten times or more. The V call is TRBV6-4, the J call TRBJ2-2; D unresolved. Germline values: CDR1 MRHNA, CDR2 SNTAGT. V lost 0 bases, J lost 3 bases, and 5 bases lay in between. This CDR3 contains 14 residues. The DNA for the CDR3 is TGTGCCAGCAGTGACTCTAGGCACACCGGGGAGCTGTTTTTT. Residues: CASSDSRHTGELFF.

This clonotype was detected ten times or more. This chain's CDR3 is CASSPRGVLVYEQYF. The DNA of the CDR3 is TGTGCCAGCAGCCCACGGGGAGTTCTAGTTTACGAGCAGTACTTC. This rearrangement joins TRBV7-9 to TRBJ2-7; tentatively, D is TRBD2 (5 bases). This CDR3 region has 15 residues. V shed 5 bases and J shed 4 bases, with 18 bases lying between them. CDR1 is SEHNR, CDR2 FQNEAQ, per germline (reference sequence).

The V and J genes are TRBV20-1 and TRBJ2-7, with D tentatively TRBD2 (5 bases). The CDR3 spans 15 residues. Deletions cut 0 bases from V and 4 bases from J, with 16 bases between. Germline V lookup: CDR1 DFQATT, CDR2 SNEGSKA (reference sequence). CDR3 nucleotides: TGCAGTGCTAGAGATCTTGGACTGAGTATTTACGAGCAGTACTTC. It codes for CSARDLGLSIYEQYF.

This clonotype has a count of ten or more. The chain carries TRBV11-2 and TRBJ2-7; D is undetermined. CDR3 size: 13 residues. V lost 5 bases and J lost 3, with 11 bases in between. CDR1 is SGHAT, CDR2 FQNNGV, per germline. The CDR3 DNA reads TGTGCCAGCAGCCACTTTCTGGTCTACGAGCAGTACTTC. It yields the protein CASSHFLVYEQYF.

This clonotype was counted ten times or more. V is TRBV4-1 and J is TRBJ2-1; D perhaps matches TRBD2 (5 bases). Trimming removed 0 bases at V and 5 bases at J, with 14 bases between. Germline CDR1 reads MGHRA; CDR2 reads YSYEKL. The CDR3 has 16 residues. The CDR3 nucleotides are TGCGCCAGCAGCCAAGAACCGGGGTTAGTAGACAATGAGCAGTTCTTC. Its protein is CASSQEPGLVDNEQFF.

The chain joins TRBV7-9 to TRBJ1-1, with D possibly being TRBD1 (5 bases). V was shortened by 4 bases and J by 4 bases, with 13 bases between the two germline ends. This CDR3 region has 14 residues. The germline CDR1 and CDR2 sequences are SEHNR and FQNEAQ (reference sequence). In nucleotides, the CDR3 is TGTGCCAGCAGCTCGGGGGTGCTAGGCACTGAAGCTTTCTTT. Its protein product is CASSSGVLGTEAFF. Full variable domain (outside the CDR3, taken from reference TRBV7-9 and TRBJ1-1): DTGVSQNPRHKITKRGQNVTFRCDPISEHNRLYWYRQTLGQGPEFLTYFQNEAQLEKSRLLSDRFSAERPKGSFSTLEIQRTEQGDSAMYLCASSSGVLGTEAFFGQGTRLTVV.

The V call is TRBV19, the J call TRBJ2-2; no clear D. CDR1 and CDR2 (germline): LNHDA, SQIVND (reference sequence). CDR3 length: 13 residues. The V and J ends lost 7 bases and 0 bases respectively, with 6 bases between them. In DNA, the CDR3 is TGTGCCAGTATTGTCGCGAACACCGGGGAGCTGTTTTTT. As protein: CASIVANTGELFF.

The genes are TRBV5-1 and TRBJ2-3, with D maybe TRBD1 (5 bases). Germline-derived CDR1 and CDR2 are SGHRS and YFSETQ. V was trimmed by 1 base and J by 2 bases, leaving 11 bases between them. CDR3 length equals 15 residues. In DNA, the CDR3 is TGCGCCAGCAGCTTGAACCAGGGCTACACAGATACGCAGTATTTT. Translated, it gives CASSLNQGYTDTQYF.

In this sample, this clonotype turned up many times. The chain has TRBV12-3 or TRBV12-4 and TRBJ2-5, with D possibly being TRBD2 (6 bases). The length of the CDR3 is 15 residues. Trimming cost V 4 bases and J 1 base, with 13 bases left between them. CDR3 sequence: CASSWGDGSQETQYF. The CDR3 DNA reads TGTGCCAGCAGTTGGGGGGACGGATCCCAAGAGACCCAGTACTTC.